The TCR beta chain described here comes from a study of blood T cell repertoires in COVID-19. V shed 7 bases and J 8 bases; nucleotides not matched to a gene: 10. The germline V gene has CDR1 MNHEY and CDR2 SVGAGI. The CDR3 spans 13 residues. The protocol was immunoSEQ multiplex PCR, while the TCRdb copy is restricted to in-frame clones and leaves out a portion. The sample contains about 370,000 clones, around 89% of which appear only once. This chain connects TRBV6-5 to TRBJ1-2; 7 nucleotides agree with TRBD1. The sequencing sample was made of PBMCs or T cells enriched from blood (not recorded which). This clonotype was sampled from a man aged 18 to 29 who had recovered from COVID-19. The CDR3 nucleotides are TGTGCCAGCAAACAGACAGGGTCCGGGGGCTACACCTTC. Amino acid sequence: CASKQTGSGGYTF.